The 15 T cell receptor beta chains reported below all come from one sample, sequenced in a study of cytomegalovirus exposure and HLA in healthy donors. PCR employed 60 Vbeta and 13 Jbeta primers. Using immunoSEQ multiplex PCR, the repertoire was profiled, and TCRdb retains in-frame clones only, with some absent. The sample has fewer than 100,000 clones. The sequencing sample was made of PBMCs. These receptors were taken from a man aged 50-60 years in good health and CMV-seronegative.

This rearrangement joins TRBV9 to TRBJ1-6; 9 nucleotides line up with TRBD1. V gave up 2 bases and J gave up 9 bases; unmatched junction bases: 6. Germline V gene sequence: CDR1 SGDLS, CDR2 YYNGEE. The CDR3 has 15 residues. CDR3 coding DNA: TGTGCCAGCAGCGTGACGGACAGGGGCCTTTCACCCCTCCACTTT. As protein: CASSVTDRGLSPLHF.

CDR3 nucleotides: TGTGCCAGCAGTTACTCCGGGACAGCCTCTCCCCTCCACTTT. Protein: CASSYSGTASPLHF. The rearrangement uses TRBV6-6 and TRBJ1-6, with TRBD1 matching over 7 bases. Germline loops: CDR1 MNHNY, CDR2 SVGAGI (reference sequence). V shed 0 bases, J shed 13 bases, and the junction held 6 bases outside the gene matches. This CDR3 contains 14 residues.

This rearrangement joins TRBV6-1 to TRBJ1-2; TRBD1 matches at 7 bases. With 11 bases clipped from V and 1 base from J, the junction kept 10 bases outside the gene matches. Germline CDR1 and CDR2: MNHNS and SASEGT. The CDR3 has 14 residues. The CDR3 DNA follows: TGTGCCCTCCGCCACAGACAGGGTAACTATGGCTACACCTTC. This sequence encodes CALRHRQGNYGYTF.

As DNA, the CDR3 is TGTGCCAGCAGCCCCGGCCCAGGACTAGCCTACGAGCAGTACTTC. Translated: CASSPGPGLAYEQYF. This chain connects TRBV4-2 to TRBJ2-7, with 7 bases aligning to TRBD2. V lost 4 bases to trimming and J lost 2 bases; unmatched junction nucleotides: 8. Germline CDR1 and CDR2: LGHNA and YNFKEQ. CDR3 size: 15 residues.

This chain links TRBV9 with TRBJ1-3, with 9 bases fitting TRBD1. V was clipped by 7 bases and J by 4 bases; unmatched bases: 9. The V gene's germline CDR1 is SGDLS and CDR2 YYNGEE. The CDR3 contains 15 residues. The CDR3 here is CASGVDRGIGNTIYF. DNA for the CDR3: TGTGCCAGCGGGGTCGACAGGGGGATAGGAAACACCATATATTTT.

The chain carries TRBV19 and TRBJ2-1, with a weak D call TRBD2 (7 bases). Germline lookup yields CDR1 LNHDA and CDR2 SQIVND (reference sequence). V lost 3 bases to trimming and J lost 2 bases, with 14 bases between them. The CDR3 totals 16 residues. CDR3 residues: CASSIAGAVPYNEQFF. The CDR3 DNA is TGTGCCAGTAGTATCGCGGGGGCCGTTCCCTACAATGAGCAGTTCTTC.

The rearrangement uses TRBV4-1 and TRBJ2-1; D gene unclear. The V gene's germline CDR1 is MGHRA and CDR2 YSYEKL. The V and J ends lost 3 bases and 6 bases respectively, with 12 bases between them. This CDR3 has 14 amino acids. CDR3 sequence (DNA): TGCGCCAGCAGCCACACCCTAGTGGTCAATGAGCAGTTCTTC. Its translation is CASSHTLVVNEQFF.

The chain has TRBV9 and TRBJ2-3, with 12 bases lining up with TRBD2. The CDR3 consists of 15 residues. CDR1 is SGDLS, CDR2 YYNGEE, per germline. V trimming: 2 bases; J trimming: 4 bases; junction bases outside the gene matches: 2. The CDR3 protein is CASSVLAGGADTQYF. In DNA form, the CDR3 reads TGTGCCAGCAGCGTTCTAGCGGGGGGGGCAGATACGCAGTATTTT.

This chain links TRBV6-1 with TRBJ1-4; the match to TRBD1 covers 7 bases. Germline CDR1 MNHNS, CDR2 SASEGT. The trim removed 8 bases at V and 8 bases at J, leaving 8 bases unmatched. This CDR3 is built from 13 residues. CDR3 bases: TGTGCCAGCCTGAGACAGGGTTGGGAAAAACTGTTTTTT. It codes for CASLRQGWEKLFF.

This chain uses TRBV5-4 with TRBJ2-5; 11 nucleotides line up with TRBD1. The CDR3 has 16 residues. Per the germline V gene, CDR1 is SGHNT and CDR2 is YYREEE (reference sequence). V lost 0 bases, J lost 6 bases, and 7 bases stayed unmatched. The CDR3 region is CASSLGGQGGLKTQYF. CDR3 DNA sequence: TGTGCCAGCAGCTTGGGGGGACAGGGGGGGTTGAAGACCCAGTACTTC.

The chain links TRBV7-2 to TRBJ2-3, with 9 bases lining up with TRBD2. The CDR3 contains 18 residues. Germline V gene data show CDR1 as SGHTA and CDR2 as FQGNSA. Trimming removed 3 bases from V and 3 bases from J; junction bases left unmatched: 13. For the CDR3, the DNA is TGTGCCAGCAGCTTGGTTAATAGCGGGGGAGGGCTAACAGATACGCAGTATTTT. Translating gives CASSLVNSGGGLTDTQYF. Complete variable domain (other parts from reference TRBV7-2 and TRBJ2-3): GAGVSQSPSNKVTEKGKDVELRCDPISGHTALYWYRQSLGQGLEFLIYFQGNSAPDKSGLPSDRFSAERTGGSVSTLTIQRTQQEDSAVYLCASSLVNSGGGLTDTQYFGPGTRLTVL.

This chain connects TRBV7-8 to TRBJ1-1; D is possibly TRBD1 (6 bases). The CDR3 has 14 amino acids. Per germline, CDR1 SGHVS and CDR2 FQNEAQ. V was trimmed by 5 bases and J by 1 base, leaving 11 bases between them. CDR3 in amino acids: CASSATGTNTEAFF. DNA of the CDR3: TGTGCCAGCAGCGCAACAGGGACGAACACTGAAGCTTTCTTT.

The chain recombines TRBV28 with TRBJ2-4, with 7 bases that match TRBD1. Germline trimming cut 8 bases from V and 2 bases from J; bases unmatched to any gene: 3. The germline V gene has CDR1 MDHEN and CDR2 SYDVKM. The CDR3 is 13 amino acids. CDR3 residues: CASRQGTKNIQYF. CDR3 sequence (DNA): TGTGCCAGCCGACAGGGAACCAAAAACATTCAGTACTTC. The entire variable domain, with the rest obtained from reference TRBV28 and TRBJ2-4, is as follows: DVKVTQSSRYLVKRTGEKVFLECVQDMDHENMFWYRQDPGLGLRLIYFSYDVKMKEKGDIPEGYSVSREKKERFSLILESASTNQTSMYLCASRQGTKNIQYFGAGTRLSVL.

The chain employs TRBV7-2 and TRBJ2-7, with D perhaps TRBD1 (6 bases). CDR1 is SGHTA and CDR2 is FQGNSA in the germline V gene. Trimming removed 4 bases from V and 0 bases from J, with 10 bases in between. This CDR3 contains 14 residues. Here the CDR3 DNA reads TGTGCCAGCAGCTGGGACACTACCTCCTACGAGCAGTACTTC. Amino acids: CASSWDTTSYEQYF. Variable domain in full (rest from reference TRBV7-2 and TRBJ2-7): GAGVSQSPSNKVTEKGKDVELRCDPISGHTALYWYRQSLGQGLEFLIYFQGNSAPDKSGLPSDRFSAERTGGSVSTLTIQRTQQEDSAVYLCASSWDTTSYEQYFGPGTRLTVT.

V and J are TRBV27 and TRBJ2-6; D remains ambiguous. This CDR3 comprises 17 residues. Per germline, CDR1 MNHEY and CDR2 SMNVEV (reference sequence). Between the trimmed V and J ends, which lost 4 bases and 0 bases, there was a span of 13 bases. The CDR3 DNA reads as TGTGCCAGCAGTTCTAGAAACCTCCCCTCTGGGGCCAACGTCCTGACTTTC. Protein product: CASSSRNLPSGANVLTF. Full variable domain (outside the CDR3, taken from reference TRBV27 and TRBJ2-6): EAQVTQNPRYLITVTGKKLTVTCSQNMNHEYMSWYRQDPGLGLRQIYYSMNVEVTDKGDVPEGYKVSRKEKRNFPLILESPSPNQTSLYFCASSSRNLPSGANVLTFGAGSRLTVL.